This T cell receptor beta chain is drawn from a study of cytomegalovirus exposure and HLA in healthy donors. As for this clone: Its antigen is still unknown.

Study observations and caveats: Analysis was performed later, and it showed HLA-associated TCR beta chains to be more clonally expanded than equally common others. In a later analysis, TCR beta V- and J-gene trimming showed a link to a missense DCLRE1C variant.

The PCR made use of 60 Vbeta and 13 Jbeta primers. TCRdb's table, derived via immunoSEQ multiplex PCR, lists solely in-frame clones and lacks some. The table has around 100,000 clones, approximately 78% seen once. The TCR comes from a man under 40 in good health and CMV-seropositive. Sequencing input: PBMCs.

The CDR3 here is CASSQTRTSGFNEQFF. The DNA for the CDR3 is TGCGCCAGCAGCCAAACCCGGACTAGCGGGTTTAATGAGCAGTTCTTC. This chain connects TRBV4-1 to TRBJ2-1; 11 bases align to TRBD2. Trimming took 2 bases from V and 7 from J; bases not matched to a gene: 7. The V gene's germline CDR1 is MGHRA and CDR2 YSYEKL. The CDR3 is 16 amino acids.